This T cell receptor beta chain derives from a study of Ad26.COV2.S vaccination and SARS-CoV-2 variants. Treatment denoted: 15 to 20 received Ad26.COV2.S at low or high dose, single or two shots; about 5 received placebo; per-sample allocation not given. Material that was analyzed had been drawn on day 63 after the first vaccine or placebo injection. Sequencing used immunoSEQ multiplex PCR; TCRdb keeps in-frame clones, though not all of them. Of roughly 300,000 clones in the sample, 88% were seen once. The germline CDR1 and CDR2 sequences are LNHDA and SQIVND (reference sequence). This CDR3 has 14 amino acids. Trimming took off 9 bases at V and 0 bases at J, with 12 bases between the two ends. Concerning this clone itself: Its specificity is unknown.

Findings of the study overall: From the TCR breadth and depth analyses, total T cell responses may have been underestimated.

The sequences come from peripheral blood, collected in a trial of Ad26.COV2.S vaccine versus placebo. This receptor was obtained from a person aged 18 to 59 who received the Ad26.COV2.S COVID-19 vaccine or a placebo. V is TRBV19 and J is TRBJ1-5; D may be TRBD1 (6 bases). CDR3 in amino acids: CASETGNSNQPQHF. The DNA for the CDR3 is TGTGCCAGCGAGACAGGAAATAGCAATCAGCCCCAGCATTTT. The variable domain in full, with the rest retrieved from reference TRBV19 and TRBJ1-5, is DGGITQSPKYLFRKEGQNVTLSCEQNLNHDAMYWYRQDPGQGLRLIYYSQIVNDFQKGDIAEGYSVSREKKESFPLTVTSAQKNPTAFYLCASETGNSNQPQHFGDGTRLSIL.